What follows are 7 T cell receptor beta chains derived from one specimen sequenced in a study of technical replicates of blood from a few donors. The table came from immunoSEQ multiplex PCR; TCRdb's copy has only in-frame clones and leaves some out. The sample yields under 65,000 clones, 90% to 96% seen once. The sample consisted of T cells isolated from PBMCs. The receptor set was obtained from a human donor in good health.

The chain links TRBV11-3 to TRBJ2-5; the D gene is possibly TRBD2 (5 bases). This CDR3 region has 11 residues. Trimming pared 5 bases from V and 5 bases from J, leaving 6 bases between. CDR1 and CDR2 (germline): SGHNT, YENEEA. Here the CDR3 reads CASSRGETQYF. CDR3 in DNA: TGTGCCAGCAGCAGAGGGGAGACCCAGTACTTC. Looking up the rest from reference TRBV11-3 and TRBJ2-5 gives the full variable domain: EAGVVQSPRYKIIEKKQPVAFWCNPISGHNTLYWYLQNLGQGPELLIRYENEEAVDDSQLPKDRFSAERLKGVDSTLKIQPAELGDSAVYLCASSRGETQYFGPGTRLLVL.

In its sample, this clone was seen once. CDR3 residues: CASSRIGTSGEQYF. For the CDR3, the DNA is TGTGCCAGCAGCCGAATCGGGACTAGCGGCGAGCAGTACTTC. The chain recombines TRBV11-3 with TRBJ2-7, with TRBD2 identical over 11 bases. Germline CDR1 and CDR2: SGHNT and YENEEA. V shed 5 bases, J shed 6 bases, and the junction held 6 bases outside the gene matches. The CDR3 is made up of 14 amino acids.

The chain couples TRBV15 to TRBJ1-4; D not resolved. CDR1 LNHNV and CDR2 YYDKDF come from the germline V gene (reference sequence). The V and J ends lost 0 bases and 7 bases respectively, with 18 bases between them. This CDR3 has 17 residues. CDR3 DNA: TGTGCCACCAGCAGAGATAGTGGCCCCCTAAGAGGTGAAAAACTGTTTTTT. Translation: CATSRDSGPLRGEKLFF.

The DNA of the CDR3 is TGTGCCAGCAGTACAACTAGCGTAAATAACTACAATGAGCAGTTCTTC. As protein: CASSTTSVNNYNEQFF. This sequence joins TRBV28 and TRBJ2-1, with 7 bases fitting TRBD2. V was clipped by 5 bases and J by 3 bases; unmatched bases: 10. The CDR3 contains 16 residues. In germline, CDR1 is MDHEN, CDR2 SYDVKM.

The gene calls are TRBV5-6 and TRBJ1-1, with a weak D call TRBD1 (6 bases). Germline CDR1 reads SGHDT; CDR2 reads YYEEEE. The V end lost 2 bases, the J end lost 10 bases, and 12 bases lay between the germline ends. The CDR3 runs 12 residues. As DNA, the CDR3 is TGTGCCAGCAGCTTTACAGGGAGTTCAGCTTTCTTT. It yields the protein CASSFTGSSAFF.

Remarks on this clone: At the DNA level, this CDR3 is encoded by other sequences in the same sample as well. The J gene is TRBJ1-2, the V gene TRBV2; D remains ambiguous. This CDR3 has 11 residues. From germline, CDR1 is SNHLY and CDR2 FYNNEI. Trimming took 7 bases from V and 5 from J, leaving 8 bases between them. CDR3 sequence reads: CASMTGYGYTF. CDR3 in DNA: TGTGCCAGCATGACGGGATATGGCTACACCTTC. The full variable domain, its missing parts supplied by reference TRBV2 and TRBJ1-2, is EPEVTQTPSHQVTQMGQEVILRCVPISNHLYFYWYRQILGQKVEFLVSFYNNEISEKSEIFDDQFSVERPDGSNFTLKIRSTKLEDSAMYFCASMTGYGYTFGSGTRLTVV.

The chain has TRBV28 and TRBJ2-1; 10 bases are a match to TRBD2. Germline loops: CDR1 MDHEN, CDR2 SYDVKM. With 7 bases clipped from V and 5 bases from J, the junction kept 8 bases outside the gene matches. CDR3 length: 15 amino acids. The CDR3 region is CASMLLAGQHNEQFF. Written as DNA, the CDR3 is TGTGCCAGCATGCTACTAGCGGGGCAACACAATGAGCAGTTCTTC.